These T cell receptor beta chains were read from a single sample in a study of CD8 T cells in ankylosing spondylitis. TCRdb called the 5' RACE reads again in MiXCR, with one record for every CDR3 protein. The table records over 700,000 distinct CDR3 sequences, over 15% of them present only once. The specimen sequenced was blood, either unsorted or a sorted T cell fraction (not recorded which). These receptors originate from a male donor with ankylosing spondylitis. Both conserved end residues are part of each CDR3. The order of the fields is J gene, clone size, D gene, V gene, CDR3 protein, CDR3 DNA. The D gene is left open where the match is weak. Clone size, where shown, is once, few, many, or a class for clones that have expanded.

J gene: TRBJ2-3
clone size: few
D gene: -
V gene: TRBV12-3/TRBV12-4
CDR3 protein: CASSLDHTQYF
CDR3 DNA: TGTGCCAGCAGTCTAGACCATACGCAGTATTTT

J gene: TRBJ2-3
clone size: few
D gene: TRBD2
V gene: TRBV12-3/TRBV12-4
CDR3 protein: CASSPGRGGTSGSIDTQYF
CDR3 DNA: TGTGCCAGCAGTCCCGGGCGGGGCGGGACTAGCGGATCGATAGATACGCAGTATTTT

J gene: TRBJ2-1
clone size: -
D gene: -
V gene: TRBV5-1
CDR3 protein: CASSKTTAYNEQFF
CDR3 DNA: TGCGCCAGCAGCAAGACGACAGCCTACAATGAGCAGTTCTTC

J gene: TRBJ2-7
clone size: few
D gene: -
V gene: TRBV12-3/TRBV12-4
CDR3 protein: CASSLFGAGLSYEQYF
CDR3 DNA: TGTGCCAGCAGTTTATTTGGCGCAGGCCTCTCCTACGAGCAGTACTTC

J gene: TRBJ1-4
clone size: few
D gene: -
V gene: TRBV20-1
CDR3 protein: CSARDNSGSNEKLFF
CDR3 DNA: TGCAGTGCTAGAGATAACTCCGGCTCTAATGAAAAACTGTTTTTT

J gene: TRBJ1-2
clone size: few
D gene: -
V gene: TRBV20-1
CDR3 protein: CSARDVGNYGYTF
CDR3 DNA: TGCAGTGCCCGGGACGTAGGAAACTATGGCTACACCTTC

J gene: TRBJ1-1
clone size: -
D gene: -
V gene: TRBV4-1
CDR3 protein: CASSQETLPGNTEAFF
CDR3 DNA: TGCGCCAGCAGCCAGGAGACCCTCCCAGGGAACACTGAAGCTTTCTTT

J gene: TRBJ2-7
clone size: few
D gene: -
V gene: TRBV15
CDR3 protein: CATSRDRDRFFSYEQYF
CDR3 DNA: TGTGCCACCAGCAGAGATCGTGACAGGTTTTTTTCCTACGAGCAGTACTTC

J gene: TRBJ2-2
clone size: few
D gene: -
V gene: TRBV21-1
CDR3 protein: CASNPGPVGTGELFF
CDR3 DNA: TGTGCCAGTAATCCTGGGCCAGTGGGAACCGGGGAGCTGTTTTTT

J gene: TRBJ2-1
clone size: -
D gene: -
V gene: TRBV7-9
CDR3 protein: CASRPTSAYNEQFF
CDR3 DNA: TGTGCCAGCAGACCAACTAGTGCCTACAATGAGCAGTTCTTC

J gene: TRBJ1-3
clone size: many
D gene: -
V gene: TRBV5-1
CDR3 protein: CASSLYPGNTIYF
CDR3 DNA: TGCGCCAGCAGCTTGTACCCGGGAAACACCATATATTTT

J gene: TRBJ1-1
clone size: few
D gene: -
V gene: TRBV7-3
CDR3 protein: CASSPAWGRNTEAFF
CDR3 DNA: TGTGCCAGCAGCCCCGCCTGGGGCAGGAACACTGAAGCTTTCTTT

J gene: TRBJ2-5
clone size: few
D gene: TRBD1
V gene: TRBV20-1
CDR3 protein: CSAPKPGQPQETQYF
CDR3 DNA: TGCAGTGCTCCTAAACCGGGACAGCCGCAAGAGACCCAGTACTTC

J gene: TRBJ2-3
clone size: many
D gene: -
V gene: TRBV12-3/TRBV12-4
CDR3 protein: CASTLRGAGDTQYF
CDR3 DNA: TGTGCCAGCACCCTCCGGGGGGCTGGGGATACGCAGTATTTT

J gene: TRBJ2-1
clone size: many
D gene: -
V gene: TRBV9
CDR3 protein: CASSVGLASYNEQFF
CDR3 DNA: TGTGCCAGCAGCGTAGGGCTAGCATCCTACAATGAGCAGTTCTTC

J gene: TRBJ2-3
clone size: -
D gene: TRBD1
V gene: TRBV10-3
CDR3 protein: CAISKTGGEGPDTQYF
CDR3 DNA: TGTGCCATCAGCAAGACAGGGGGCGAGGGACCAGATACGCAGTATTTT

J gene: TRBJ1-2
clone size: -
D gene: -
V gene: TRBV7-8
CDR3 protein: CASSAYSSNYGYTF
CDR3 DNA: TGTGCCAGCAGCGCGTACAGCTCTAACTATGGCTACACCTTC

J gene: TRBJ2-7
clone size: -
D gene: TRBD2
V gene: TRBV29-1
CDR3 protein: CSVKPSGRAYEQYF
CDR3 DNA: TGCAGCGTCAAACCTAGCGGGAGGGCCTACGAGCAGTACTTT

J gene: TRBJ1-5
clone size: few
D gene: TRBD1
V gene: TRBV5-1
CDR3 protein: CASSLGGQDYSNQPQHF
CDR3 DNA: TGCGCCAGCAGCTTGGGGGGACAGGACTATAGCAATCAGCCCCAGCATTTT

J gene: TRBJ2-1
clone size: few
D gene: -
V gene: TRBV27
CDR3 protein: CASSPGTWGDEQFF
CDR3 DNA: TGTGCCAGCAGTCCCGGGACCTGGGGCGATGAGCAGTTCTTC

J gene: TRBJ1-2
clone size: few
D gene: -
V gene: TRBV6-5
CDR3 protein: CASSYSGLGSANYGYTF
CDR3 DNA: TGTGCCAGCAGTTACTCGGGGTTGGGCAGTGCTAACTATGGCTACACCTTC

J gene: TRBJ1-5
clone size: -
D gene: -
V gene: TRBV7-2
CDR3 protein: CASSMRRGGDQPQHF
CDR3 DNA: TGTGCCAGCAGCATGCGGAGGGGAGGCGATCAGCCCCAGCATTTT

J gene: TRBJ2-7
clone size: -
D gene: -
V gene: TRBV12-3/TRBV12-4
CDR3 protein: CASSLKGGSFSEQYF
CDR3 DNA: TGTGCCAGCAGTTTAAAAGGTGGGTCGTTCAGCGAGCAGTACTTC

J gene: TRBJ2-3
clone size: -
D gene: TRBD2
V gene: TRBV2
CDR3 protein: CASRGGTSPDTQYF
CDR3 DNA: TGTGCCAGCAGGGGCGGGACTAGCCCAGATACGCAGTATTTT

J gene: TRBJ2-3
clone size: -
D gene: -
V gene: TRBV15
CDR3 protein: CATRGPGGDTQYF
CDR3 DNA: TGTGCCACCCGGGGCCCCGGAGGTGATACGCAGTATTTT

J gene: TRBJ2-2
clone size: few
D gene: -
V gene: TRBV7-2
CDR3 protein: CASSTGVTGELFF
CDR3 DNA: TGTGCCAGCAGCACGGGAGTGACGGGGGAGCTGTTTTTT

J gene: TRBJ1-6
clone size: few
D gene: -
V gene: TRBV3-1
CDR3 protein: CASSGATGDNSPLHF
CDR3 DNA: TGTGCCAGCAGCGGAGCGACAGGAGATAATTCACCCCTCCACTTT

J gene: TRBJ1-4
clone size: -
D gene: TRBD1
V gene: TRBV5-4
CDR3 protein: CASTTMTGGGEKLFF
CDR3 DNA: TGTGCCAGCACCACCATGACAGGGGGCGGTGAAAAACTGTTTTTT

J gene: TRBJ1-6
clone size: -
D gene: TRBD1
V gene: TRBV4-2
CDR3 protein: CASSPTGQGDSPLHF
CDR3 DNA: TGTGCCAGCAGCCCGACGGGACAGGGAGATTCACCCCTCCACTTT